The source of this T cell receptor (beta chain) is a study of shared clonotypes between healthy human individuals. The protocol was immunoSEQ multiplex PCR, while the TCRdb copy is restricted to in-frame clones and leaves out a portion. Of about 460,000 clones in the sample, over 60% were seen once. Every donor, a Caucasian adult, lived in Nashville, Tennessee. The TCR originated in a woman in her 40s in good health. Some clones in this sample may be carry-over from other donors' samples. The sequencing input was PBMCs.

DNA of the CDR3: TGTGCCAGCAGCCCACAGGGACTAGCGGGAAGCACAGATACGCAGTATTTT. It yields the protein CASSPQGLAGSTDTQYF. The V and J genes are TRBV7-9 and TRBJ2-3, with 13 bases identical to TRBD2. Trimming removed 5 bases from V and 0 bases from J; junction bases left unmatched: 5. This CDR3 region has 17 residues. Germline CDR1 SEHNR, CDR2 FQNEAQ (reference sequence).